These T cell receptor beta chains were read from a single sample in a study of memory CD4+ T cells and cytomegalovirus serostatus. Some clones are missing from TCRdb's copy, which holds only in-frame ones; the method was immunoSEQ multiplex PCR. This table has 45,000 to 50,000 clones, around 78% appearing once. Material for sequencing was memory CD4+ T cells from blood. The receptors originated from an adult in good health and CMV-seronegative. Each CDR3 is given with its conserved first and last residue. D genes are given only for firm matches. Clone size is not always given. Where it is, it says once, few, many or a class for expanded clones.

>TRBJ1-2|NA|few|TRBV10-1
CASSENPDVYGYTF
TGCGCCAGCAGTGAAAATCCTGATGTCTATGGCTACACCTTC
>TRBJ2-5|NA|NA|TRBV15
CATSREFGGWETQYF
TGTGCCACCAGCAGAGAGTTTGGGGGCTGGGAGACCCAGTACTTC
>TRBJ2-7|NA|NA|TRBV27
CASSQVGVPYEQYF
TGTGCCAGCAGCCAAGTGGGGGTCCCCTACGAGCAGTACTTC
>TRBJ2-1|TRBD2|NA|TRBV7-6
CASSLLPPSGRFEAQFF
TGTGCCAGCAGCCTACTCCCGCCTAGCGGGAGATTTGAGGCGCAGTTCTTC
>TRBJ1-2|NA|NA|TRBV5-4
CASSLGGYNYGYTF
TGTGCCAGCAGCTTGGGGGGGTATAACTATGGCTACACCTTC
>TRBJ1-6|NA|NA|TRBV25-1
CASSPPGRLNSPLHF
TGTGCCAGCAGCCCCCCGGGCAGGCTAAATTCACCCCTCCACTTT
>TRBJ1-4|NA|NA|TRBV7-2
CASSGQFNEKLFF
TGTGCCAGCAGTGGGCAGTTTAATGAAAAACTGTTTTTT
>TRBJ2-3|NA|NA|TRBV7-9
CASSPSAASDTQYF
TGTGCCAGCAGCCCCTCCGCGGCTTCGGATACGCAGTATTTT
>TRBJ1-4|NA|NA|TRBV18
CASSPLGNEKLFF
TGTGCCAGCTCACCACTAGGGAATGAAAAACTGTTTTTT
>TRBJ2-7|NA|once|TRBV19
CASSIQAGSHEQYF
TGTGCCAGTAGTATTCAGGCGGGCTCCCACGAGCAGTACTTC
>TRBJ2-1|TRBD2|NA|TRBV15
CATSRASGDYTEQFF
TGTGCCACCAGCAGAGCTAGCGGAGATTACACTGAGCAGTTCTTC
>TRBJ2-2|TRBD2|NA|TRBV6-4
CASSPPTSGNTGELFF
TGTGCCAGCAGCCCTCCGACTAGCGGAAACACCGGGGAGCTGTTTTTT
>TRBJ2-7|NA|NA|TRBV29-1
CSVSTGGPYEQYF
TGCAGCGTTTCGACAGGCGGCCCCTACGAGCAGTACTTC
>TRBJ2-7|NA|NA|TRBV4-1
CASSQLGGGSSYEQYF
TGCGCCAGCAGCCAGCTCGGAGGGGGTAGCTCCTACGAGCAGTACTTC
>TRBJ2-4|TRBD2|NA|TRBV11-2
CASSSRLAGGHKNIQYF
TGTGCCAGCAGCTCCAGACTAGCGGGGGGCCACAAAAACATTCAGTACTTC
>TRBJ2-7|NA|NA|TRBV4-1
CASSQVVGGTAYEQYF
TGCGCCAGCAGCCAAGTGGTGGGGGGTACAGCCTACGAGCAGTACTTC